These T cell receptor beta chains were read from a single sample in a study of blood T cells in healthy people across ages. TCRdb re-called the 5' RACE reads through MiXCR, storing one row per CDR3 protein. The sample contains 270,000 or so distinct CDR3 sequences, roughly 27% of which appear only once. Specimen: blood. These receptor sequences come from a woman in her seventies in good health. The conserved cysteine and the conserved F or W are not part of the CDR3 here.

TRBV4-1	TRBJ2-4	ASSHPPSLAKNIQY
TRBV5-1	TRBJ2-5	ASSSDQAQY
TRBV18	TRBJ2-1	AGSPQFTSGGGKNEQF
TRBV28	TRBJ2-4	ASSLEGLAKNIQY
TRBV29-1	TRBJ1-2	SVEHNYGYT
TRBV18	TRBJ1-4	ASSPSRSREKLF
TRBV10-3	TRBJ2-3	AISESAGVGDTQY
TRBV20-1	TRBJ2-5	SAVRGSQETQY
TRBV7-3	.	ASSPSPLAGVKQF
TRBV20-1	TRBJ2-3	SAREQRVGTGPDTQY
TRBV4-3	TRBJ2-3	ASSQELAGGADTQY
TRBV7-3	.	ASSLSLELEQY
TRBV6-1	TRBJ1-2	ASRETGGRIYGYT
TRBV4-3	TRBJ2-5	ASSPRDRSQETQY
TRBV28	TRBJ2-5	ASIQAGVGETQY
TRBV18	TRBJ2-6	ASSSMTGAISGANVLT
TRBV20-1	TRBJ2-1	SGTASSYNEQF
TRBV3-1	TRBJ2-4	ASSQVDSGDIQY
TRBV14	TRBJ1-4	ASSRDFNEKLF
TRBV3-1	TRBJ2-3	ASSPTRTSGSKNTQY
TRBV7-8	TRBJ1-5	ASSLELGNQPQH
TRBV10-2	TRBJ1-1	ASSELGQGINTEAF
TRBV3-1	TRBJ2-7	ASSQAKGNEQY
TRBV5-1	TRBJ1-1	ASSPRDRGLSKAEAF
TRBV6-6	TRBJ2-3	ASTTGGGTDTQY
TRBV7-9	TRBJ2-7	ASSGRAGSSYEQY
TRBV5-1	TRBJ1-6	ASRDTDSHSPLH
TRBV5-1	TRBJ1-1	ASSLETGPTGTEAF
TRBV13	TRBJ1-1	ASSPPTVLAGEAF
TRBV11-2	TRBJ2-4	ASSLGRGQDIQY
TRBV6-6	TRBJ1-1	ASTGGQGGENTEAF
TRBV18	TRBJ2-5	ASSPEETQY
TRBV14	TRBJ2-2	ASSSPGTHTGELF
TRBV11-2	TRBJ1-2	ASSRTPPIYGYT
TRBV9	TRBJ2-3	ASSSRTSGTRTDTQY
TRBV6-5	TRBJ1-3	ASSYLRAGAGNTIY
TRBV20-1	TRBJ1-4	SARRGRLNEKLF
TRBV7-9	TRBJ1-4	ASSSYGSNEKLF
TRBV7-9	TRBJ2-6	ASSFKDSGANVLT
TRBV4-1	.	ASSQDGLGEYNEQF
TRBV2	.	ASKWGPNEQF
TRBV28	.	ASSLRGLETQY
TRBV7-8	TRBJ2-1	ASSLISGYYNEQF
TRBV14	TRBJ2-3	ASSQRVAANTDTQY
TRBV27	TRBJ2-6	ASSFRGYGANVLT
TRBV6-7	TRBJ2-5	ASSYSRELPETQY
TRBV12-3/TRBV12-4	TRBJ1-3	ASSFYPSGNTIY
TRBV6-5	TRBJ2-6	ASSFDSPGSGANVLT
TRBV28	TRBJ1-2	ASSLGQGRSGYT